This T cell receptor beta chain was documented in a study of T cell clonotyping in hematopoietic cell transplantation. The sample's time point: recipient sample about 28 days before transplant, after cytoreduction. Assay used: immunoSEQ multiplex PCR; TCRdb lists only in-frame clones, some missing. The sample records under 11,000 clones, about 92% being singletons. The CDR3 consists of 14 residues. Per germline, CDR1 SQVTM and CDR2 ANQGSEA. V lost 2 bases to trimming and J lost 8 bases; unmatched junction nucleotides: 10. The source material was peripheral blood mononuclear cells, sampled before stem cell transplant. The receptor was isolated from a middle-aged woman with acute myeloid leukemia. Some clones in this sample may be carry-over from other donors' samples. The genes are TRBV29-1 and TRBJ1-2; TRBD1 matches 8 bases. The CDR3: CSVEIMAGGLGYTF. CDR3 nucleotide sequence: TGCAGCGTTGAAATTATGGCAGGGGGCCTGGGCTACACCTTC. Supplemented by reference TRBV29-1 and TRBJ1-2, the full variable domain reads SAVISQKPSRDICQRGTSLTIQCQVDSQVTMMFWYRQQPGQSLTLIATANQGSEATYESGFVIDKFPISRPNLTFSTLTVSNMSPEDSSIYLCSVEIMAGGLGYTFGSGTRLTVV.